The 8 T cell receptor beta chains below all came from one sample that was sequenced in a study of post-analysis software for immune sequencing data (dated by TCRdb to the mid-2010s). The method behind the library was PCR. Sequencing took place on an Illumina HiSeq 2500. Unique molecular identifiers were incorporated into TCR beta cDNA libraries to reduce PCR and sequencing biases. TCRdb trimmed the raw reads at Q25, called clones with MiXCR and kept productive beta chains. Rows matching on CDR3 protein sequence are summarized as one entry with the most common DNA and genes. This sample comprises about 770,000 distinct CDR3 sequences, more than 45% of them detected only once. Just under 5% of the sample lies in the top ten. The investigation overall reported the following: Roughly 5 TRBV segments, including TRBV5-6, TRBV5-1 and TRBV20-1, were significantly more frequent in patients than controls.

These receptors have no known antigen. Material: blood. The receptors here all came from a girl aged 5-17 years with multiple sclerosis.

The rearrangement links TRBV28 to TRBJ2-7; D remains unclear. Trimming removed 4 bases from V and 3 bases from J, with 16 bases in between. Looked up from germline, CDR1 is MDHEN and CDR2 is SYDVKM. This CDR3 has 15 residues. CDR3 protein: CASSSPQVWGYEQYF. CDR3 nucleotide sequence: TGTGCCAGCAGTTCTCCCCAGGTCTGGGGCTACGAGCAGTACTTC. Complete variable domain (other parts from reference TRBV28 and TRBJ2-7): DVKVTQSSRYLVKRTGEKVFLECVQDMDHENMFWYRQDPGLGLRLIYFSYDVKMKEKGDIPEGYSVSREKKERFSLILESASTNQTSMYLCASSSPQVWGYEQYFGPGTRLTVT.

This clonotype was seen only a few times. The chain couples TRBV27 to TRBJ2-3; 7 positions match TRBD2. The CDR3 has 15 residues. Germline loops: CDR1 MNHEY, CDR2 SMNVEV (reference sequence). V lost 0 bases to trimming and J lost 4 bases; unmatched junction nucleotides: 4. The CDR3 nucleotides read TGTGCCAGCAGTTTATCGCGGGAGTCCCCAGATACGCAGTATTTT. This gives the protein CASSLSRESPDTQYF.

This clonotype was seen a handful of times. J is TRBJ2-7 and V is TRBV7-2, with a weak D call TRBD1 (5 bases). Germline values: CDR1 SGHTA, CDR2 FQGNSA. V gave up 0 bases and J gave up 5 bases, with 11 bases separating them. This CDR3 region has 14 residues. The CDR3 DNA is TGTGCCAGCAGCTTAGCAGGGGTGCGTGACGAGCAGTACTTC. Its translation: CASSLAGVRDEQYF.

This clonotype was picked up a small number of times. The junction departs from germline at one end; a sequencing error may be responsible. The chain uses TRBV13 and TRBJ2-7; the D gene is possibly TRBD1 (5 bases). The CDR3 covers 14 residues. CDR1 and CDR2 from the germline V gene are PRHDT and FYEKMQ (reference sequence). CDR3 nucleotide sequence: TGTGTCAGCAGCTTAGGTCCAGGGTACTACGAGCAGTACTTC. Its translation: CVSSLGPGYYEQYF. Supplemented by reference TRBV13 and TRBJ2-7, the full variable domain reads AAGVIQSPRHLIKEKRETATLKCYPIPRHDTVYWYQQGPGQDPQFLISFYEKMQSDKGSIPDRFSAQQFSDYHSELNMSSLELGDSALYFCVSSLGPGYYEQYFGPGTRLTVT.

The chain recombines TRBV3-1 with TRBJ1-5; perhaps TRBD1 as D (6 bases). The CDR3 runs 13 residues. V lost 11 bases and J 9 bases, leaving 20 bases between the germline ends. Germline V gives CDR1 LGHDT, CDR2 YNNKEL (reference sequence). CDR3: CASSGGGQRPQHF. The CDR3 DNA is TGTGCCTCCTCCGGGGGGGGGCAGAGGCCCCAGCATTTT.

The gene calls are TRBV9 and TRBJ1-1; D gene uncertain. V was shortened by 0 bases and J by 3 bases, with 6 bases between the two germline ends. CDR3 length: 13 amino acids. Germline lookup yields CDR1 SGDLS and CDR2 YYNGEE. CDR3 region: CASSVGYYTEAFF. DNA for the CDR3: TGTGCCAGCAGCGTAGGATATTACACTGAAGCTTTCTTT.

The chain carries TRBV20-1 and TRBJ2-5; D gene ambiguous. V dropped 2 bases and J dropped 6 bases, with 16 bases sitting between them. Looked up from germline, CDR1 is DFQATT and CDR2 is SNEGSKA (reference sequence). This CDR3 region has 14 residues. CDR3 sequence: CSARLDQALKTQYF. The CDR3 coding sequence is TGCAGTGCTAGATTGGATCAAGCTCTAAAGACCCAGTACTTC.

The chain links TRBV18 to TRBJ1-1; D gene ambiguous. Trimming stripped 6 bases from V and 5 bases from J, with 7 bases between. Germline assignment: CDR1 KGHSH and CDR2 LQKENI. This CDR3 comprises 11 residues. CDR3 sequence (DNA): TGTGCCAGCTCGGCCGGGACTGAAGCTTTCTTT. Amino acids: CASSAGTEAFF.